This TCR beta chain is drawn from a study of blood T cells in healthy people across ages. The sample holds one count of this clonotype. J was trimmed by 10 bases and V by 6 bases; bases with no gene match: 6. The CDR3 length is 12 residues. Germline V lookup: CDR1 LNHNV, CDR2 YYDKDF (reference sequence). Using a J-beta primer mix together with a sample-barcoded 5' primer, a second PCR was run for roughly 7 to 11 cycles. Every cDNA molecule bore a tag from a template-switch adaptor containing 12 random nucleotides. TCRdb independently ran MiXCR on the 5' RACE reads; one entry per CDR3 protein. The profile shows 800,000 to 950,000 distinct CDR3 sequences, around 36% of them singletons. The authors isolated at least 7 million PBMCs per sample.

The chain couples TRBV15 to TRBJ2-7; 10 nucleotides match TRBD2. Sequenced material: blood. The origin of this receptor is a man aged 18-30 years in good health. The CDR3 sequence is CATRASGSDQYF. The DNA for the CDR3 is TGTGCCACCAGGGCTAGCGGGAGCGATCAGTACTTC.